This T cell receptor (beta chain) was captured by sequencing in a study of T cell repertoires in cytomegalovirus infection. Study at large: A matching HLA type, together with CMV infection, was signaled by public TCR beta signatures.

As to this clonotype: Its antigen is as yet unknown.

MiXCR, applied by TCRdb to the reads, yields one record per CDR3 protein. Of around 94,000 distinct CDR3 sequences listed, approximately 15% are singletons. Study results and caveats: Ex vivo responses were dominated by HLA-C-restricted CMV-specific TCR beta clonotypes.

The CDR3 covers 16 residues. Per germline, CDR1 SNHLY and CDR2 FYNNEI. Trimming removed 8 bases from V and 4 bases from J; junction bases left unmatched: 11. The chain combines TRBV2 with TRBJ2-1, with 10 bases fitting TRBD2. Input material: PBMCs. The receptor comes from a human donor in good health (CMV status not recorded). Some clones in this sample may be carry-over from other donors' samples. The CDR3 reads CASGRQSSGGYNEQFF. The CDR3 region has the DNA TGTGCCAGCGGTCGTCAAAGTAGCGGGGGGTACAATGAGCAGTTCTTC. Complete variable domain (other parts from reference TRBV2 and TRBJ2-1): EPEVTQTPSHQVTQMGQEVILRCVPISNHLYFYWYRQILGQKVEFLVSFYNNEISEKSEIFDDQFSVERPDGSNFTLKIRSTKLEDSAMYFCASGRQSSGGYNEQFFGPGTRLTVL.